These T cell receptor beta chains were read from a single sample in a study of cytomegalovirus exposure and HLA in healthy donors. The protocol was immunoSEQ multiplex PCR, while the TCRdb copy is restricted to in-frame clones and leaves out a portion. The top ten hold roughly 0.76% of the sample, which has 150,000 or so clones, 75% to 85% seen once. Sequenced material: PBMCs. The receptors here all came from a female donor in good health and CMV-seronegative. The CDR3 runs from the conserved cysteine through the conserved F or W. Fields, in order: V gene, D gene, J gene, clone size, CDR3 protein, CDR3 DNA. The D gene is left open where the match is weak. Only part of the rows carry a size: once, few, many, or a class if the clone is expanded.

>TRBV19|TRBD2|TRBJ2-2|-
CASRMGISGGNTGELFF
TGTGCCAGTAGGATGGGTATTAGCGGGGGAAACACCGGGGAGCTGTTTTTT
>TRBV5-4|-|TRBJ1-1|-
CASSLDQGGNTEAFF
TGTGCCAGCAGCTTGGATCAGGGCGGGAACACTGAAGCTTTCTTT
>TRBV5-1|TRBD1|TRBJ2-7|-
CASSLGPGTGPHEQYF
TGCGCCAGCAGCTTGGGTCCCGGGACAGGGCCCCACGAGCAGTACTTC
>TRBV27|-|TRBJ2-1|-
CASSSGGPYNEQFF
TGTGCCAGCAGTTCCGGAGGGCCTTACAATGAGCAGTTCTTC
>TRBV9|TRBD1|TRBJ2-1|few
CASSVEGQVYNEQFF
TGTGCCAGCAGCGTAGAAGGACAGGTTTACAATGAGCAGTTCTTC
>TRBV7-6|TRBD2|TRBJ2-7|few
CASSLLAGAYEQYF
TGTGCCAGCAGCTTGCTAGCGGGGGCCTACGAGCAGTACTTC
>TRBV21-1|-|TRBJ2-7|-
CASSPRCGLDYEQYF
TGTGCCAGCAGCCCCCGGTGTGGGCTCGACTACGAGCAGTACTTC
>TRBV27|TRBD1|TRBJ2-7|-
CASRSLKGGHSYEQYF
TGTGCCAGCCGTTCTTTAAAAGGGGGCCACTCCTACGAGCAGTACTTC
>TRBV4-3|-|TRBJ1-6|-
CASSQDLAQGNSPLHF
TGCGCCAGCAGCCAAGACCTGGCACAGGGAAATTCACCCCTCCACTTT
>TRBV30|-|TRBJ1-6|-
CAWSLQGLTLHF
TGTGCCTGGAGCCTACAGGGTTTAACCCTCCACTTT
>TRBV7-2|-|TRBJ1-2|-
CASSLAKRAYTF
TGTGCCAGCAGCTTAGCCAAGAGAGCCTACACCTTC
>TRBV27|-|TRBJ2-5|-
CASSSYFRRKGETQYF
TGTGCCAGCAGTTCCTACTTCCGGCGGAAGGGGGAGACCCAGTACTTC
>TRBV18|TRBD2|TRBJ2-7|-
CASSPPGAASGRNEQYF
TGTGCCAGCTCACCCCCCGGGGCGGCTAGCGGGAGGAACGAGCAGTACTTC
>TRBV6-5|-|TRBJ2-5|-
CASSYSSEETQYF
TGTGCCAGCAGTTATTCGTCAGAAGAGACCCAGTACTTC
>TRBV5-6|TRBD2|TRBJ2-5|-
CASSLGLAGGETQYF
TGTGCCAGCAGCTTGGGACTAGCGGGAGGAGAGACCCAGTACTTC
>TRBV28|TRBD1|TRBJ1-2|-
CASSLGTGDYGYTF
TGTGCCAGCAGTTTAGGGACAGGGGACTATGGCTACACCTTC
>TRBV4-2|TRBD2|TRBJ2-7|-
CASSHEAGGPWTYEQYF
TGTGCCAGCAGCCATGAAGCGGGAGGGCCATGGACCTACGAGCAGTACTTC
>TRBV9|-|TRBJ2-6|few
CASSVGSGTGANGLTF
TGTGCCAGCAGCGTAGGGTCCGGAACTGGGGCCAACGGCCTGACTTTC
>TRBV7-2|TRBD2|TRBJ2-7|-
CASSLGFVAGGRAQYF
TGTGCCAGCAGCTTAGGGTTTGTAGCGGGGGGACGGGCGCAGTACTTC
>TRBV6-5|-|TRBJ1-2|-
CASSRDPYGYTF
TGTGCCAGCAGCCGGGATCCCTATGGCTACACCTTC
>TRBV5-1|-|TRBJ1-1|few
CASIKVGGTEAFF
TGCGCCAGCATCAAAGTGGGGGGCACTGAAGCTTTCTTT
>TRBV4-1|-|TRBJ1-2|-
CASSQGVGDYGYTF
TGCGCCAGCAGCCAAGGGGTAGGGGACTATGGCTACACCTTC
>TRBV7-2|-|TRBJ1-1|-
CASSFRLNTEAFF
TGTGCCAGCAGCTTCAGGTTGAACACTGAAGCTTTCTTT
>TRBV10-3|TRBD1|TRBJ1-1|-
CAISGGTGRVTEAFF
TGTGCCATCAGCGGAGGGACAGGCCGGGTCACTGAAGCTTTCTTT
>TRBV19|-|TRBJ1-2|-
CASSWTAHGGYTF
TGTGCCAGTAGTTGGACAGCCCACGGCGGCTACACCTTC
>TRBV11-1|-|TRBJ2-7|-
CASSRTDSYEQYF
TGTGCCAGCAGCCGGACAGACTCCTACGAGCAGTACTTC
>TRBV28|TRBD1|TRBJ2-5|-
CASSLADRGGTQYF
TGTGCCAGCAGTTTGGCGGACAGGGGTGGGACCCAGTACTTC
>TRBV29-1|-|TRBJ2-1|-
CSVAVGSGYNEQFF
TGCAGCGTTGCAGTGGGTTCAGGGTACAATGAGCAGTTCTTC
>TRBV5-1|TRBD1|TRBJ1-1|once
CASSFQDRIGEAFF
TGCGCCAGCAGCTTCCAGGACAGGATAGGCGAAGCTTTCTTT
>TRBV19|TRBD1|TRBJ1-1|few
CASTLRTGGNTEAFF
TGTGCCAGTACTTTAAGGACAGGGGGTAACACTGAAGCTTTCTTT
>TRBV28|-|TRBJ2-3|-
CASSLIGGPNTQYF
TGTGCCAGCAGTTTAATAGGGGGTCCTAATACGCAGTATTTT
>TRBV9|-|TRBJ2-1|few
CASSVAGQSYNEQFF
TGTGCCAGCAGCGTAGCCGGACAGAGTTACAATGAGCAGTTCTTC
>TRBV9|TRBD2|TRBJ2-1|once
CASSVRLAGYNEQFF
TGTGCCAGCAGCGTTAGACTAGCGGGGTACAATGAGCAGTTCTTC
>TRBV9|TRBD1|TRBJ1-2|-
CASSVGQGNGYTF
TGTGCCAGCAGCGTAGGACAGGGGAATGGCTACACCTTC
>TRBV5-4|-|TRBJ2-2|few
CASSTITGELFF
TGTGCCAGCAGCACTATTACCGGGGAGCTGTTTTTT
>TRBV11-2|-|TRBJ2-5|-
CASSPGHLETQYF
TGTGCCAGCAGCCCGGGACACTTGGAGACCCAGTACTTC
>TRBV6-1|TRBD1|TRBJ1-4|-
CASRRTGATNEKLFF
TGTGCCAGCAGACGGACAGGTGCAACTAATGAAAAACTGTTTTTT
>TRBV11-1|-|TRBJ2-1|-
CASTDGSSYNEQFF
TGTGCCAGCACCGACGGGAGTTCCTACAATGAGCAGTTCTTC
>TRBV28|TRBD2|TRBJ2-7|-
CASRGTSGSFDEQYF
TGTGCCAGCCGGGGAACTAGCGGGAGTTTCGACGAGCAGTACTTC
>TRBV4-1|TRBD2|TRBJ2-7|-
CASSQQRTSGPSYEQYF
TGCGCCAGCAGCCAACAGAGGACTAGCGGGCCCTCCTACGAGCAGTACTTC
>TRBV7-2|TRBD1|TRBJ1-2|-
CASSPGQGRRGYGYTF
TGTGCCAGCAGCCCCGGACAGGGGCGGAGGGGCTATGGCTACACCTTC
>TRBV5-4|-|TRBJ2-6|-
CASSLTSMGANVLTF
TGTGCCAGCAGCTTGACCTCTATGGGGGCCAACGTCCTGACTTTC
>TRBV28|-|TRBJ1-1|-
CASSLGSASGLTEAFF
TGTGCCAGCAGTTTAGGGTCCGCCTCAGGGTTGACTGAAGCTTTCTTT
>TRBV19|-|TRBJ1-1|-
CASQGPMNTEAFF
TGTGCCAGCCAGGGGCCCATGAACACTGAAGCTTTCTTT
>TRBV19|-|TRBJ2-3|-
CASSIMVRASGTDTQYF
TGTGCCAGTAGTATTATGGTTCGGGCTAGCGGCACAGATACGCAGTATTTT
>TRBV2|-|TRBJ1-2|few
CASSDLTQYGYTF
TGTGCCAGCAGTGACCTGACACAATATGGCTACACCTTC
>TRBV2|-|TRBJ1-4|-
CASSVGGFGEKLFF
TGTGCCAGCAGTGTGGGGGGGTTCGGTGAAAAACTGTTTTTT
>TRBV25-1|TRBD1|TRBJ1-1|-
CASSSTGESFF
TGTGCCAGCAGTTCCACAGGGGAATCTTTCTTT
>TRBV6-5|-|TRBJ2-7|-
CVSSYTYTGLYEQYF
TGTGTCAGCAGTTACACGTACACAGGACTATACGAGCAGTACTTC
>TRBV6-6|TRBD2|TRBJ2-3|-
CASSLAGGHGDTQYF
TGTGCCAGCAGCTTAGCGGGGGGGCATGGAGATACGCAGTATTTT
>TRBV9|-|TRBJ2-7|-
CASSLLETEYSPLMGRHSYEQYF
TGTGCCAGCAGCCTACTAGAGACAGAATACTCTCCCCTTATGGGGAGGCACTCCTACGAGCAGTACTTC
>TRBV25-1|-|TRBJ2-3|few
CASSTRGGTQYF
TGTGCCAGCAGTACCCGGGGAGGTACGCAGTATTTT
>TRBV6-5|-|TRBJ1-2|few
CASSSRELTDGYTF
TGTGCCAGCAGTTCCCGGGAACTTACCGATGGCTACACCTTC
>TRBV2|-|TRBJ1-4|-
CASTGVVLKKLFF
TGTGCCAGCACAGGGGTTGTGCTTAAAAAACTGTTTTTT
>TRBV25-1|TRBD2|TRBJ2-7|once
CASSREGGSYEQYF
TGTGCCAGCAGTCGGGAGGGCGGATCCTACGAGCAGTACTTC
>TRBV6-5|-|TRBJ2-7|medium-sized
CASSYSARTYEQYF
TGTGCCAGCAGTTACTCGGCCAGAACCTACGAGCAGTACTTC
>TRBV30|-|TRBJ1-6|-
CAWSVRDRGGSPLHF
TGTGCCTGGAGTGTGCGGGATCGGGGCGGCTCACCCCTCCACTTT
>TRBV7-9|-|TRBJ1-2|-
CATVPLKDITYGYTF
TGTGCCACCGTACCCTTAAAGGACATAACCTATGGCTACACCTTC